This TCR beta chain was recovered during a study of neurological immune-mediated disorders. Synthesis of cDNA used 5'RACE (with 10-nucleotide random UMIs). The output of every sequencing run, over 160 million TCR-beta sequences, came from 15-18 subjects. TCRdb independently ran MiXCR on the 5' RACE reads; one entry per CDR3 protein. This table has tens of thousands of distinct CDR3 sequences, around 3.6% appearing once. Sequenced input: PBMCs. This receptor was taken from a woman aged 45-65 years with multiple sclerosis.

The CDR3 sequence: CASTKTGRKETQYF. In nucleotides, the CDR3 is TGTGCCAGCACCAAGACAGGGAGGAAGGAGACCCAGTACTTC. V and J are TRBV5-5 and TRBJ2-5, with a weak D call TRBD1 (7 bases). The germline V and J ends were trimmed by 6 bases and 5 bases, with 17 bases remaining between them. CDR1 SGHKS and CDR2 YYEKEE come from the germline V gene (reference sequence). The CDR3 consists of 14 residues.